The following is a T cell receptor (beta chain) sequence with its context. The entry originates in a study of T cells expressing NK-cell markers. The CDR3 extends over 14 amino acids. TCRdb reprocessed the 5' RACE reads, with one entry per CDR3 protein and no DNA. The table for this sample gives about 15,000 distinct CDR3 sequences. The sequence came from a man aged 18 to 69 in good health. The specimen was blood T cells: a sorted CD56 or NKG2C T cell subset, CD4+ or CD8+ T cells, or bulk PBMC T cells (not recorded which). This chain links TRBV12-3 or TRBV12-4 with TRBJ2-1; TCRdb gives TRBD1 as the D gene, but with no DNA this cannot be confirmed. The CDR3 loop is CASSPAGGVDEQFF.